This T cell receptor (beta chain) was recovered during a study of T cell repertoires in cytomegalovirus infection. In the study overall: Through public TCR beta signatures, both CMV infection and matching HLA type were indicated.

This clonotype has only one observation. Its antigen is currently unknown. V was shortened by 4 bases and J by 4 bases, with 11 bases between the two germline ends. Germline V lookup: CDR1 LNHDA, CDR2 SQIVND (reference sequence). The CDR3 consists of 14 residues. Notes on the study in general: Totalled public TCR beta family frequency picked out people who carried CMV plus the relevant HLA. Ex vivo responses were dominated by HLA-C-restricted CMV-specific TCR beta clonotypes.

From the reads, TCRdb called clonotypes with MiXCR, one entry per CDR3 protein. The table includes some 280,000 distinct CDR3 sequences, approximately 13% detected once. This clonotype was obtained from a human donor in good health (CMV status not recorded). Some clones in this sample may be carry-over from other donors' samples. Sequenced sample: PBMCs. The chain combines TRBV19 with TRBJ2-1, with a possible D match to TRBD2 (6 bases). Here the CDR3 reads CASSTSSAYNEQFF. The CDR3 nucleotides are TGTGCCAGTAGTACCTCTAGCGCTTACAATGAGCAGTTCTTC. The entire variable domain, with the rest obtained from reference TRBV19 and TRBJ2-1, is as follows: DGGITQSPKYLFRKEGQNVTLSCEQNLNHDAMYWYRQDPGQGLRLIYYSQIVNDFQKGDIAEGYSVSREKKESFPLTVTSAQKNPTAFYLCASSTSSAYNEQFFGPGTRLTVL.